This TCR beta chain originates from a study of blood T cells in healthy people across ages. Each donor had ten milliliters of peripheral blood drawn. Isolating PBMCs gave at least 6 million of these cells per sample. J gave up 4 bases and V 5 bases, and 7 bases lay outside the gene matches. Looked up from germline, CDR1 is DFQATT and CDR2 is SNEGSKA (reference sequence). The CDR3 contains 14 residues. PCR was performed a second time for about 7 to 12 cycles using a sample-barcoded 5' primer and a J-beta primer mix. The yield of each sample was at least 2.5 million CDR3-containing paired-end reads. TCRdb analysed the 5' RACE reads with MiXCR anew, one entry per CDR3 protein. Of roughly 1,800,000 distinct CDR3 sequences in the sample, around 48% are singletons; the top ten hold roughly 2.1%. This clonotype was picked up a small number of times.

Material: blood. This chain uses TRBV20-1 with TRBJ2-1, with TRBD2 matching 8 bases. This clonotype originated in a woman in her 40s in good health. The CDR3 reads CSAPGVAGYNEQFF. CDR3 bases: TGCAGTGCTCCCGGGGTAGCGGGATACAATGAGCAGTTCTTC.